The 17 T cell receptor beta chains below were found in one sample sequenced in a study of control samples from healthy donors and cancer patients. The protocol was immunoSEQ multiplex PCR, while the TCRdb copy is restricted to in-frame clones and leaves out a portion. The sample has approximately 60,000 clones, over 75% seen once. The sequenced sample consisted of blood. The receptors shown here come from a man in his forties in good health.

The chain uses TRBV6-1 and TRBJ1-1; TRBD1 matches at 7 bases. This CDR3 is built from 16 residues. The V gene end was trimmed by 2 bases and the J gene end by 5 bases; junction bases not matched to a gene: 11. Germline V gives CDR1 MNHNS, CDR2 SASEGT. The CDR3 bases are TGTGCCAGCAGTGAACCTGCAAAGGGGGCAGGAACTGAAGCTTTCTTT. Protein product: CASSEPAKGAGTEAFF.

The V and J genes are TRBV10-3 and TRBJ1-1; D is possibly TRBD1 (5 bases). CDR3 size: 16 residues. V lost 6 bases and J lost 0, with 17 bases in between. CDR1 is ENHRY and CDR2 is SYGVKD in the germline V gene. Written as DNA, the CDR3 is TGTGCCATCAGATCAGTGGTCCAGGGAATGAACACTGAAGCTTTCTTT. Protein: CAIRSVVQGMNTEAFF.

DNA for the CDR3: TGTGCCAGCAGCGTCATAGCTGGCGGGGGCGACAATGAGCAGTTCTTC. Translated: CASSVIAGGGDNEQFF. V usage is TRBV9 and J usage is TRBJ2-1; D is perhaps TRBD2 (7 bases). This CDR3 contains 16 residues. The V and J ends lost 2 bases and 5 bases respectively, with 17 bases between them. Germline assignment: CDR1 SGDLS and CDR2 YYNGEE.

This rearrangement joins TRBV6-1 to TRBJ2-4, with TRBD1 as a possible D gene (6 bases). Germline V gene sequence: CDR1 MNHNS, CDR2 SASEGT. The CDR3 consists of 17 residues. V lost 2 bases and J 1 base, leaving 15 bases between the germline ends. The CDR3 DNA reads TGTGCCAGCAGTGAATACGGGGACACCGACGCCAAAAACATTCAGTACTTC. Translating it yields CASSEYGDTDAKNIQYF.

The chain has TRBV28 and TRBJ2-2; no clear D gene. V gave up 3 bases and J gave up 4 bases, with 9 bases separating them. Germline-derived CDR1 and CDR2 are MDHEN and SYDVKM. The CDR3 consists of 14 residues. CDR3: CASSLRGVTGELFF. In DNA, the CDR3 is TGTGCCAGCAGTTTGCGAGGAGTCACCGGGGAGCTGTTTTTT.

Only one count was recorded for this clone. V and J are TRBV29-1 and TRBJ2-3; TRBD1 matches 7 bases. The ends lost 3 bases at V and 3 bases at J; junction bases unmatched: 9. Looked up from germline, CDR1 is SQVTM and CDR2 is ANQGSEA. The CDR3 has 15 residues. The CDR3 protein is CSVEGRAGGTDTQYF. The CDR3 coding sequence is TGCAGCGTTGAGGGGCGTGCAGGGGGAACAGATACGCAGTATTTT.

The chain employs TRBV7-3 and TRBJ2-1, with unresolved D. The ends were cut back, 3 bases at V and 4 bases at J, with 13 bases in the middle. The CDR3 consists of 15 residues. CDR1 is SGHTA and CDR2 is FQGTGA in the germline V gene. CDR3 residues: CASSFQQQDYNEQFF. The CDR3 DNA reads TGTGCCAGCAGCTTCCAACAGCAAGATTACAATGAGCAGTTCTTC.

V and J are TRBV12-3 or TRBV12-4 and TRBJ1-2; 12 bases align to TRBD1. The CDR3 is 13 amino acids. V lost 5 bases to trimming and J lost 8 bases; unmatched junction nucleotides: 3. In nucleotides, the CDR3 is TGTGCCAGCAGTAGGGACAGGGGGCAAGGCTACACCTTC. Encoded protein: CASSRDRGQGYTF.

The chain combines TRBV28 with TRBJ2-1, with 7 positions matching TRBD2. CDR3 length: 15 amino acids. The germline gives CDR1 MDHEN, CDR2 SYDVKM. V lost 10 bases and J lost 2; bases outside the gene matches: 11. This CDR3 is CATAGWGLTYNEQFF. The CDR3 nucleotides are TGTGCCACCGCTGGGTGGGGACTAACCTACAATGAGCAGTTCTTC.

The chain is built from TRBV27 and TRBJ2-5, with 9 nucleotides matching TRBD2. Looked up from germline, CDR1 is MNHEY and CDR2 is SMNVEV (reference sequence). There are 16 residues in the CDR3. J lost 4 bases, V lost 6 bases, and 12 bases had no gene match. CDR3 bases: TGTGCCAGCAGCCAATGGGGTAGCGGGAGTAGAGAGACCCAGTACTTC. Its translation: CASSQWGSGSRETQYF.

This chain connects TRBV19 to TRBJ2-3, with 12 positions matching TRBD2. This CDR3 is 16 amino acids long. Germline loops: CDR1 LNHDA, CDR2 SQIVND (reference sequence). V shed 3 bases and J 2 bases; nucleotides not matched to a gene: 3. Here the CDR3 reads CASSIGTSGYTDTQYF. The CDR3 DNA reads TGTGCCAGTAGTATCGGGACTAGCGGGTACACAGATACGCAGTATTTT.

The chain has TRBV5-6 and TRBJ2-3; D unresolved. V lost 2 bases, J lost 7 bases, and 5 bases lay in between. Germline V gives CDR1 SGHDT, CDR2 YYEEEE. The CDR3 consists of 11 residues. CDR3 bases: TGTGCCAGCAGCTTTGGAAATACGCAGTATTTT. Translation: CASSFGNTQYF.

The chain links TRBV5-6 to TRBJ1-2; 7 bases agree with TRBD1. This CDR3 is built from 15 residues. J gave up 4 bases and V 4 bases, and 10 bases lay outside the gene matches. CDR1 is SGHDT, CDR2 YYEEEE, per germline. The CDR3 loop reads CASSPGDRTRYGYTF. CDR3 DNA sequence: TGTGCCAGCAGCCCGGGGGACAGAACACGCTATGGCTACACCTTC.

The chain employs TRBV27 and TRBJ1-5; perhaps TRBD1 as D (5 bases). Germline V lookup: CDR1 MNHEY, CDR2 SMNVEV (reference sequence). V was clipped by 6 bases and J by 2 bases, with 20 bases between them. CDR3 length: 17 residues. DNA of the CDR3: TGTGCCAGCAGCCCTAATAACCGGGGCTCTGGCAATCAGCCCCAGCATTTT. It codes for CASSPNNRGSGNQPQHF.

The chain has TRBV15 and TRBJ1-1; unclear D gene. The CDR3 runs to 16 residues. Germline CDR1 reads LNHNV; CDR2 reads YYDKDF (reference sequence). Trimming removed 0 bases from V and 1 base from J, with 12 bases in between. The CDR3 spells CATSRDLTPENTEAFF. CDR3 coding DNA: TGTGCCACCAGCAGAGATCTCACACCGGAGAACACTGAAGCTTTCTTT.

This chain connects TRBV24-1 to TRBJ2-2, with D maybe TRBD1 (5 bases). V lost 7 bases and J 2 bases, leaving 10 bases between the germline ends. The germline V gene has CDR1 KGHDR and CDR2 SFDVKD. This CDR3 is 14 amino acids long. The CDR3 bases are TGTGCCACCAGCAAGGACACCAACACCGGGGAGCTGTTTTTT. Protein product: CATSKDTNTGELFF.

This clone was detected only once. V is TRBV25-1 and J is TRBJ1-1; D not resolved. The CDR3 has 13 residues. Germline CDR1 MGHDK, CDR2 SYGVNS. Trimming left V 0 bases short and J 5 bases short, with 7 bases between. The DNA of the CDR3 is TGTGCCAGCAGTGAATATAGCGTAACTGAAGCTTTCTTT. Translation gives CASSEYSVTEAFF.